A selection of T cell receptor beta chains follows, all from one sample in a study of T cells after yellow fever vaccination. TCRdb used MiXCR to reprocess the 5' RACE reads, holding one entry per CDR3 protein. Among roughly 120,000 distinct CDR3 sequences listed, 8.4% were seen once. The sequences come from CD8+ T cells sorted from PBMCs, collected 45 days after the yellow fever booster vaccination. These TCRs come from a man under 40 who received the YFV17D yellow fever vaccine. Each CDR3 is given with its conserved first and last residue. A D gene is named only where the DNA matches it firmly. Not every row has a clone size; where given, it reads once, few, many or a size class.

j_call v_call d_call clone_size cdr3_aa cdr3_nt
TRBJ2-7 TRBV4-1 TRBD1 many CASSQLVGTGSEQYF TGCGCCAGCAGCCAACTCGTAGGGACAGGGTCCGAGCAGTACTTC
TRBJ2-7 TRBV19 NA many CASSLQESIYEQYF TGTGCCAGTAGTTTACAGGAATCGATCTACGAGCAGTACTTC
TRBJ2-3 TRBV7-3 TRBD1 many CASSGTGGWLDTQYF TGTGCCAGCAGCGGGACAGGGGGCTGGTTAGATACGCAGTATTTT
TRBJ2-3 TRBV25-1 NA few CASSHQAGTDTQYF TGTGCCAGCAGTCACCAAGCTGGAACAGATACGCAGTATTTT
TRBJ1-1 TRBV3-1 NA few CASSQGGENTEAFF TGTGCCAGCAGCCAAGGAGGGGAGAACACTGAAGCTTTCTTT
TRBJ2-1 TRBV6-2/TRBV6-3 TRBD2 many CASSSGLAGESEQFF TGTGCCAGCAGTAGTGGACTAGCGGGAGAAAGTGAGCAGTTCTTC
TRBJ2-1 TRBV24-1 TRBD2 NA CATSDLSGSSYNEQFF TGTGCCACCAGTGATTTAAGCGGGAGCTCCTACAATGAGCAGTTCTTC
TRBJ2-1 TRBV7-9 TRBD1 many CASSLVQGDDNEQFF TGTGCCAGCAGCTTAGTACAGGGGGACGACAATGAGCAGTTCTTC
TRBJ2-7 TRBV5-1 NA many CASRDLPIYEQYF TGCGCCAGCAGGGATTTACCCATTTACGAGCAGTACTTC
TRBJ2-7 TRBV20-1 NA NA CSAARGPDAGEQYF TGCAGTGCCGCCCGAGGCCCCGACGCGGGAGAGCAGTACTTC
TRBJ2-2 TRBV5-6 NA many CASSWWGSGELFF TGTGCCAGCAGCTGGTGGGGGTCCGGGGAGCTGTTTTTT
TRBJ2-5 TRBV9 NA many CASSSEIDRSQYF TGTGCCAGCAGCTCAGAAATAGACAGGTCCCAGTACTTC
TRBJ1-1 TRBV5-4 NA NA CASSIGDVGTEAFF TGTGCCAGCAGCATTGGAGATGTAGGCACTGAAGCTTTCTTT
TRBJ1-4 TRBV2 TRBD1 NA CASRPGQGGRTNEKLFF TGTGCCAGCAGACCGGGACAGGGAGGAAGAACTAATGAAAAACTGTTTTTT
TRBJ2-3 TRBV20-1 TRBD2 many CSAPGTSGRNTDTQYF TGCAGTGCCCCCGGGACTAGCGGGAGGAACACAGATACGCAGTATTTT
TRBJ2-1 TRBV7-6 NA few CASSLGASVPYNEQFF TGTGCCAGCAGCTTAGGGGCTAGCGTACCCTACAATGAGCAGTTCTTC
TRBJ2-1 TRBV7-2 NA many CASRLDTSNYNEQFF TGTGCCAGCAGGCTGGACACGAGTAACTACAATGAGCAGTTCTTC
TRBJ1-4 TRBV7-2 TRBD1 NA CASSLAAGTGASIKEKLFF TGTGCCAGCAGCTTAGCCGCCGGGACAGGGGCCTCTATAAAGGAAAAACTGTTTTTT
TRBJ2-2 TRBV12-3/TRBV12-4 TRBD2 many CASNLGRDTGELFF TGTGCCAGCAACCTCGGGAGGGACACCGGGGAGCTGTTTTTT
TRBJ1-1 TRBV4-1 NA many CASSQDTESTEAFF TGCGCCAGCAGCCAAGATACGGAATCCACTGAAGCTTTCTTT
TRBJ2-3 TRBV20-1 NA many CSARDQYTQYF TGCAGTGCTAGAGATCAGTATACGCAGTATTTT
TRBJ1-4 TRBV12-3/TRBV12-4 NA NA CASTFTNYPTNEKLFF TGTGCCAGCACATTCACGAACTACCCAACTAATGAAAAACTGTTTTTT
TRBJ2-7 TRBV5-5 TRBD1 many CASSSTGDRYF TGTGCCAGCAGCTCGACAGGGGACCGGTACTTC
TRBJ2-3 TRBV4-2 TRBD2 NA CASSPHDLAGVVDTQYF TGTGCCAGCAGCCCACATGACCTAGCGGGAGTGGTAGATACGCAGTATTTT
TRBJ2-2 TRBV6-5 TRBD2 many CASSYSLAAMNTGELFF TGTGCCAGCAGTTACTCTCTAGCGGCAATGAACACCGGGGAGCTGTTTTTT
TRBJ2-2 TRBV27 NA many CASSFGSTGELFF TGTGCCAGCAGTTTCGGAAGCACCGGGGAGCTGTTTTTT
TRBJ2-2 TRBV24-1 TRBD1 once CATSDSGTGSTGELFF TGTGCCACCAGTGACTCCGGGACAGGGTCCACCGGGGAGCTGTTTTTT
TRBJ1-2 TRBV28 NA NA CASSPIGTSAYGYTF TGTGCCAGCAGTCCCATCGGGACATCCGCCTATGGCTACACCTTC
TRBJ2-1 TRBV20-1 NA many CSVPRPDEQFF TGCAGTGTTCCCCGGCCCGATGAGCAGTTCTTC
TRBJ1-1 TRBV7-6 NA many CASSRLDKEAFF TGTGCCAGCAGTCGTTTAGACAAAGAAGCTTTCTTT
TRBJ2-1 TRBV20-1 NA many CSAASSLWGSYNEQFF TGCAGTGCTGCCTCATCCTTGTGGGGCTCCTACAATGAGCAGTTCTTC
TRBJ2-3 TRBV20-1 NA many CSARDLRGSTDTQYF TGCAGTGCTAGAGATCTACGCGGGAGCACAGATACGCAGTATTTT
TRBJ2-5 TRBV29-1 TRBD2 NA CSVEPSGLAGIETQYF TGCAGCGTTGAGCCGAGTGGTCTAGCGGGAATAGAGACCCAGTACTTC
TRBJ2-1 TRBV29-1 NA few CSVVTGAVYNEQFF TGCAGCGTTGTTACGGGGGCGGTCTACAATGAGCAGTTCTTC
TRBJ2-2 TRBV12-3/TRBV12-4 TRBD1 many CASSQTGGWNTGELFF TGTGCCAGCAGTCAAACAGGGGGCTGGAACACCGGGGAGCTGTTTTTT
TRBJ2-5 TRBV7-2 NA many CASSLLGTPGETQYF TGTGCCAGCAGCTTATTGGGCACCCCAGGGGAGACCCAGTACTTC
TRBJ1-4 TRBV12-3/TRBV12-4 NA many CASSHTGEKLFF TGTGCCAGCAGCCATACAGGGGAAAAACTGTTTTTT
TRBJ1-5 TRBV19 NA few CASRTGGDQPQHF TGTGCCAGTAGGACAGGTGGGGATCAGCCCCAGCATTTT
TRBJ2-5 TRBV7-2 TRBD1 many CASSSTGEWATQYF TGTGCCAGCAGCTCGACAGGGGAATGGGCGACCCAGTACTTC
TRBJ2-1 TRBV29-1 TRBD2 few CSVVRTVAGAGNEQFF TGCAGCGTAGTCCGGACCGTAGCGGGAGCAGGTAATGAGCAGTTCTTC
TRBJ2-3 TRBV6-5 NA many CASSYDTGAPQYF TGTGCCAGCAGTTACGACACCGGGGCTCCGCAGTATTTT
TRBJ2-3 TRBV4-3 NA many CASSQGSLNSHTQYF TGCGCCAGCAGCCAAGGCTCTTTAAATAGTCATACGCAGTATTTT